The 11 T cell receptor beta chains listed next were all sequenced from one sample in a study of response to subunit inactivated influenza vaccine (dated by TCRdb to the late 2010s). Library preparation was by RT-PCR. The reads were generated on an Illumina HiSeq 2500. TCRdb itself trimmed the public reads at Q25 with fastp, ran MiXCR and retained productive beta chains. Every CDR3 protein is listed once, alongside the most common genes and DNA of its rows. Here the sample has about half a million distinct CDR3 sequences; less than 30% occur a single time. The ten biggest clones cover less than 2.5% of the sample. The specimen was CD4+ T cells sorted from PBMCs, collected roughly 5 days after vaccination. Receptor source: a man aged 45-65 years who received an inactivated influenza vaccine. Donor details come from another sample of the same person, matched by shared clones.

The V call is TRBV25-1, the J call TRBJ1-4; 8 bases align to TRBD1. Trimming took 4 bases from V and 2 from J; bases not matched to a gene: 3. Germline CDR1 is MGHDK and CDR2 is SYGVNS. The CDR3 is 15 residues long. The CDR3, as DNA: TGTGCCAGCAGTGCACGGACAGGGACTAATGAAAAACTGTTTTTT. Protein product: CASSARTGTNEKLFF.

The gene calls are TRBV11-2 and TRBJ2-3; TRBD1 matches at 11 bases. The length of the CDR3 is 18 residues. The V and J ends lost 5 bases and 4 bases, in that order; junction bases with no gene match: 14. Per the germline V gene, CDR1 is SGHAT and CDR2 is FQNNGV. The CDR3 protein is CASSRGAWDRGLSDTQYF. CDR3 DNA: TGTGCCAGCAGCCGGGGGGCATGGGACAGGGGGTTGTCAGATACGCAGTATTTT.

This clonotype was seen a few times. This chain joins TRBV5-1 and TRBJ1-2; D remains unclear. This CDR3 spans 15 amino acids. V lost 1 base, J lost 5 bases, and 15 bases lay in between. Germline CDR1 reads SGHRS; CDR2 reads YFSETQ. The CDR3 is CASSLTAGDQYGYTF. CDR3 nucleotides: TGCGCCAGCAGCTTGACGGCAGGAGATCAATATGGCTACACCTTC.

This chain joins TRBV10-2 and TRBJ2-3, with 10 bases lining up with TRBD1. The CDR3 is 16 residues long. With 6 bases clipped from V and 3 bases from J, the junction kept 9 bases outside the gene matches. The V gene's germline CDR1 is WSHSY and CDR2 SAAADI. The CDR3 sequence: CASRPTGTGATDTQYF. CDR3 nucleotides: TGCGCCAGCAGGCCCACGGGGACAGGGGCAACAGATACGCAGTATTTT.

In its sample, this clonotype was seen many times. This chain uses TRBV20-1 with TRBJ1-5, with D perhaps matching TRBD1 (5 bases). The CDR3 covers 15 residues. Between the trimmed V and J ends, which lost 3 bases and 5 bases, there was a span of 17 bases. Germline V gives CDR1 DFQATT, CDR2 SNEGSKA (reference sequence). For the CDR3, the DNA is TGCAGTGCTAGGAAGGGACCCGCGGAGTATCAGCCCCAGCATTTT. It encodes CSARKGPAEYQPQHF.

This clonotype has only a few counts. The rearrangement joins TRBV29-1 to TRBJ2-2; a weak D match, TRBD2 (5 bases). Trimming removed 7 bases at V and 7 bases at J, with 10 bases between. This CDR3 is 11 amino acids long. CDR1 and CDR2 from the germline V gene are SQVTM and ANQGSEA. The CDR3 bases are TGCAGCGGGACTTATGGCGGGGAGCTGTTTTTT. Encoded protein: CSGTYGGELFF.

The rearrangement uses TRBV20-1 and TRBJ2-1, with 10 bases fitting TRBD2. The CDR3 runs to 14 residues. The V gene end was trimmed by 5 bases and the J gene end by 4 bases; junction bases not matched to a gene: 5. Per germline, CDR1 DFQATT and CDR2 SNEGSKA (reference sequence). The CDR3 region has the DNA TGCAGTGCTCAACTAGCGGGGATATACAATGAGCAGTTCTTC. Protein sequence: CSAQLAGIYNEQFF.

This clonotype was observed a few times. The genes are TRBV6-1 and TRBJ2-2, with unresolved D. The CDR3 is 15 amino acids. The V gene lost 6 bases and the J gene lost 0 bases, with 11 bases spanning the gap. Germline V CDR1 and CDR2: MNHNS, SASEGT. CDR3 nucleotide sequence: TGTGCCAGCAGCCCCCCTCTAGCGAACACCGGGGAGCTGTTTTTT. Its protein product is CASSPPLANTGELFF.

This clonotype showed up just a few times. The V call is TRBV5-1, the J call TRBJ2-7; D may be TRBD1 (5 bases). V gave up 5 bases and J gave up 3 bases, with 12 bases separating them. Germline V gene lookup returns CDR1 SGHRS and CDR2 YFSETQ. This CDR3 is built from 13 residues. The CDR3 here is CASRQDPRYEQYF. The CDR3 DNA reads TGCGCCAGCAGACAGGACCCTCGCTACGAGCAGTACTTC.

The chain employs TRBV5-1 and TRBJ1-2, with 9 nucleotides matching TRBD1. The CDR3 runs 15 residues. V lost 2 bases and J lost 8; bases outside the gene matches: 10. Germline values: CDR1 SGHRS, CDR2 YFSETQ. CDR3 sequence reads: CASSLEPGQGNGYTF. In DNA form, the CDR3 reads TGCGCCAGCAGCTTAGAACCGGGACAGGGTAACGGCTACACCTTC. Complete variable domain (other parts from reference TRBV5-1 and TRBJ1-2): KAGVTQTPRYLIKTRGQQVTLSCSPISGHRSVSWYQQTPGQGLQFLFEYFSETQRNKGNFPGRFSGRQFSNSRSEMNVSTLELGDSALYLCASSLEPGQGNGYTFGSGTRLTVV.

Here the CDR3 reads CAISDSTKSPETQYF. CDR3 sequence (DNA): TGTGCCATCAGTGACTCTACGAAGAGTCCAGAGACCCAGTACTTC. This rearrangement joins TRBV10-3 to TRBJ2-5; D not certain. The CDR3 totals 15 residues. The V end lost 3 bases, the J end lost 4 bases, and 15 bases lay between the germline ends. CDR1 and CDR2 from the germline V gene are ENHRY and SYGVKD.